This is a list of T cell receptor beta chains from one sample in a study of shared clonotypes between healthy human individuals. Sequenced by immunoSEQ multiplex PCR; TCRdb stores in-frame clones only, minus some. The sample lists 550,000 to 850,000 clones, around 67% seen once, with less than 2% in the top ten. Sequences were obtained from memory CD4+ T cells sorted from blood. These receptors all stem from a woman younger than 45 in good health. Each CDR3 is given with its conserved first and last residue. The D gene is left open where the match is weak. Some rows have no size entry. The others give once, few or many, or a class for an expanded clone.

CDR3: CASSQEGLATLGTQYF
DNA: TGTGCCAGCAGCCAAGAGGGACTAGCCACACTTGGGACGCAGTATTTT
J: TRBJ2-3
size: few
D: TRBD2
V: TRBV14

CDR3: CASSSTGTAVNEQFF
DNA: TGCGCCAGCAGTTCCACCGGGACAGCGGTAAATGAGCAGTTCTTC
J: TRBJ2-1
size: -
D: TRBD1
V: TRBV5-1

CDR3: CASMATGTSGIGETQYF
DNA: TGTGCCAGTATGGCGACCGGGACTAGCGGGATTGGAGAGACCCAGTACTTC
J: TRBJ2-5
size: -
D: TRBD2
V: TRBV19

CDR3: CASRSRQANVLTF
DNA: TGTGCCAGCAGGTCCCGGCAGGCCAACGTCCTGACTTTC
J: TRBJ2-6
size: -
D: -
V: TRBV6-5

CDR3: CASSGTKGETQYF
DNA: TGTGCCAGCAGTGGTACAAAAGGGGAGACCCAGTACTTC
J: TRBJ2-5
size: -
D: -
V: TRBV25-1

CDR3: CASNQGGVGTEAFF
DNA: TGTGCCAGCAACCAGGGAGGTGTAGGGACTGAAGCTTTCTTT
J: TRBJ1-1
size: once
D: -
V: TRBV6-5

CDR3: CASSLATKQFF
DNA: TGTGCCAGCAGTCTAGCGACTAAGCAGTTCTTC
J: TRBJ2-1
size: few
D: -
V: TRBV6-5

CDR3: CASSLISTEEAFF
DNA: TGTGCCAGCAGTTTAATTTCGACGGAGGAAGCTTTCTTT
J: TRBJ1-1
size: -
D: -
V: TRBV28

CDR3: CASSLEGFSYNEQFF
DNA: TGTGCCAGCAGCTTAGAGGGCTTTTCCTACAATGAGCAGTTCTTC
J: TRBJ2-1
size: -
D: -
V: TRBV11-2

CDR3: CASRSRYSNQPQHF
DNA: TGTGCCAGCAGGTCACGTTATAGCAATCAGCCCCAGCATTTT
J: TRBJ1-5
size: -
D: -
V: TRBV7-2

CDR3: CSVEVNTDTQYF
DNA: TGCAGCGTTGAAGTAAACACAGATACGCAGTATTTT
J: TRBJ2-3
size: -
D: -
V: TRBV29-1

CDR3: CASSPGQGDLDTQYF
DNA: TGTGCCAGCAGTCCGGGACAGGGGGATTTGGATACGCAGTATTTT
J: TRBJ2-3
size: -
D: TRBD1
V: TRBV25-1

CDR3: CASKGQRNQPQHF
DNA: TGTGCAAGCAAGGGACAGCGAAATCAGCCCCAGCATTTT
J: TRBJ1-5
size: once
D: TRBD1
V: TRBV2

CDR3: CASSQGSGRALEYTDTQYF
DNA: TGTGCCAGCAGCCAAGGAAGCGGGAGGGCCTTAGAGTACACAGATACGCAGTATTTT
J: TRBJ2-3
size: -
D: TRBD2
V: TRBV4-2

CDR3: CASSSPTGTAKSEAFF
DNA: TGTGCCAGCAGCTCACCAACCGGGACAGCGAAATCGGAAGCTTTCTTT
J: TRBJ1-1
size: -
D: TRBD1
V: TRBV11-2

CDR3: CASSSGFQPQHF
DNA: TGTGCCAGTAGTTCCGGGTTTCAGCCCCAGCATTTT
J: TRBJ1-5
size: -
D: -
V: TRBV19

CDR3: CASSLGRRSEAFF
DNA: TGTGCCAGCAGCTTAGGTCGCAGGTCTGAAGCTTTCTTT
J: TRBJ1-1
size: -
D: -
V: TRBV13

CDR3: CASSYPNSYEQYF
DNA: TGTGCCAGCAGTTACCCGAACAGCTACGAGCAGTACTTC
J: TRBJ2-7
size: -
D: -
V: TRBV6-6

CDR3: CASSYGGRTEAFF
DNA: TGTGCCAGCAGTTACGGGGGTCGCACTGAAGCTTTCTTT
J: TRBJ1-1
size: -
D: -
V: TRBV6-5

CDR3: CATHSGGSSYNEQFF
DNA: TGTGCCACCCATTCCGGGGGGAGCTCCTACAATGAGCAGTTCTTC
J: TRBJ2-1
size: -
D: TRBD2
V: TRBV5-4

CDR3: CASSGGHSYEQYF
DNA: TGTGCCAGCAGTGGCGGACATAGCTACGAGCAGTACTTC
J: TRBJ2-7
size: -
D: -
V: TRBV27

CDR3: CASSALPGTGLDEKLFF
DNA: TGTGCCAGCAGTGCTCTCCCTGGGACAGGGCTCGATGAAAAACTGTTTTTT
J: TRBJ1-4
size: many
D: TRBD1
V: TRBV6-1

CDR3: CASSPPSGHEQFF
DNA: TGTGCCAGCTCACCACCCTCTGGCCATGAGCAGTTCTTC
J: TRBJ2-1
size: few
D: -
V: TRBV18

CDR3: CASSEARGADTQYF
DNA: TGTGCCAGCAGTGAAGCACGGGGTGCAGATACGCAGTATTTT
J: TRBJ2-3
size: -
D: -
V: TRBV6-1

CDR3: CASSSAGRLQETQYF
DNA: TGTGCCAGCAGTTCCGCGGGCAGGTTGCAAGAGACCCAGTACTTC
J: TRBJ2-5
size: few
D: -
V: TRBV28

CDR3: CASRRETDNSPLHF
DNA: TGTGCCAGCAGACGGGAGACGGATAATTCACCCCTCCACTTT
J: TRBJ1-6
size: once
D: -
V: TRBV6-5

CDR3: CASSPGQGYSYEQYF
DNA: TGTGCCAGCAGCCCAGGACAGGGATATTCCTACGAGCAGTACTTC
J: TRBJ2-7
size: few
D: TRBD1
V: TRBV11-3

CDR3: CASSTLGVGYGGYTF
DNA: TGTGCCAGCAGTACCCTCGGGGTCGGATATGGCGGCTACACCTTC
J: TRBJ1-2
size: -
D: -
V: TRBV27

CDR3: CAISATGQGAMNTEAFF
DNA: TGTGCCATCAGTGCCACGGGACAGGGGGCTATGAACACTGAAGCTTTCTTT
J: TRBJ1-1
size: -
D: TRBD1
V: TRBV10-3

CDR3: CASSLLQGLDEQYF
DNA: TGTGCCAGCAGCTTGTTACAGGGGTTGGACGAGCAGTACTTC
J: TRBJ2-7
size: -
D: TRBD1
V: TRBV5-5

CDR3: CASSDTGTANTEAFF
DNA: TGTGCCAGCAGTGACACCGGGACAGCGAACACTGAAGCTTTCTTT
J: TRBJ1-1
size: -
D: TRBD1
V: TRBV7-9

CDR3: CASSGTSGQGTDTQYF
DNA: TGCGCCAGCAGCGGGACTAGCGGACAAGGCACAGATACGCAGTATTTT
J: TRBJ2-3
size: -
D: TRBD2
V: TRBV5-1

CDR3: CASSQSNDNEQFF
DNA: TGTGCCAGCAGCCAGTCGAACGACAATGAGCAGTTCTTC
J: TRBJ2-1
size: -
D: -
V: TRBV7-3

CDR3: CASSASPRAGELFF
DNA: TGTGCCAGCTCCGCTAGCCCCCGGGCCGGGGAGCTGTTTTTT
J: TRBJ2-2
size: few
D: -
V: TRBV27

CDR3: CASSPPDAKNIQYF
DNA: TGTGCCAGCTCACCACCAGATGCCAAAAACATTCAGTACTTC
J: TRBJ2-4
size: once
D: -
V: TRBV18